This TCR beta chain originates from a study of blood T cell repertoires in COVID-19. About the study: Researchers got acute and convalescent COVID-19 samples from the United States, Italy and Spain. In each case, the material was cDNA or gDNA derived from T cells, B-cell-depleted T cells, or PBMCs.

This CDR3 region has 14 residues. In germline, CDR1 is LNHDA, CDR2 SQIVND (reference sequence). The V end was cut by 3 bases, the J end by 7 bases, with 15 bases between. Original analysis: Reference gene primer amplification yielded estimated nucleated cell counts. Sequencing used immunoSEQ multiplex PCR; TCRdb keeps in-frame clones, though not all of them. The D gene and trimming were derived from the DNA, and the V and J assignments and clone size from that table. The repertoire has around 43,000 clones, more than 85% of them found once; the top ten carry approximately 19%. Sequencing input: peripheral blood. The TCR sequence derives from a middle-aged man in a cohort sampled during active COVID-19. V and J are TRBV19 and TRBJ2-5, with D perhaps TRBD2 (6 bases). The chain's CDR3 is CASSIGGPSGTQYF. In DNA, the CDR3 is TGTGCCAGTAGTATCGGGGGTCCATCTGGGACCCAGTACTTC.